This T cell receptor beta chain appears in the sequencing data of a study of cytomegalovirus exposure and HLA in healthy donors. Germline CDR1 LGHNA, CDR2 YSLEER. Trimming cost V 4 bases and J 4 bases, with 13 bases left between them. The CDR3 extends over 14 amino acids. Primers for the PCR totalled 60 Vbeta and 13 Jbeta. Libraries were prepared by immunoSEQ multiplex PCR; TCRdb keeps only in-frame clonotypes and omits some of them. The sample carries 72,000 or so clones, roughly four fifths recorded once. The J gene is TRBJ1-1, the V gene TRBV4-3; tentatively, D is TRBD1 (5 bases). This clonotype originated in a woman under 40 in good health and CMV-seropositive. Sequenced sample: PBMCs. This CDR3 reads CASSLDILPTEAFF. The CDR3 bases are TGCGCCAGCAGCCTGGACATACTACCCACTGAAGCTTTCTTT.